The source of this T cell receptor beta chain is a study of T cells in Graves' hyperthyroidism and ophthalmopathy. The germline V gene has CDR1 SGHAT and CDR2 FQNNGV. The CDR3 is 15 amino acids. Points on this clonotype: It may be a read error: a sequence one base away is much more abundant.

Amplified TCR beta CDR3 regions came from RNA transcripts. A set of HTBI primers served as the primers for a first-round RT-PCR of the TCR CDR3. TCRdb called the multiplex PCR reads again in MiXCR, with one record for every CDR3 protein. The profile shows about 840,000 distinct CDR3 sequences, about 38% of them singletons. V and J are TRBV11-2 and TRBJ2-6, with D possibly matching TRBD1 (6 bases). This receptor was taken from a man younger than 30 with Graves' hyperthyroidism. The sequenced sample consisted of blood. CDR3 sequence reads: CAGSGTSSGANVPTF. CDR3 DNA: TGTGCCGGTTCAGGGACATCGTCTGGGGCCAACGTCCCGACTTTC.